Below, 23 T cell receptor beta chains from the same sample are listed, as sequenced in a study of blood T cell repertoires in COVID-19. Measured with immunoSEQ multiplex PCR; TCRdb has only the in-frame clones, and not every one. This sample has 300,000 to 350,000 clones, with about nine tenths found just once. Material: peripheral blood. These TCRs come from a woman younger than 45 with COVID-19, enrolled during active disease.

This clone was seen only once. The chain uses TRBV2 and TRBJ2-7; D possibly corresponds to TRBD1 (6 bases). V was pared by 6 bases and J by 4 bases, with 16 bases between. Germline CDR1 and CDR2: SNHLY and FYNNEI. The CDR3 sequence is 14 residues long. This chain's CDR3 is CASRGWGRGYEQYF. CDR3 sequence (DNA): TGTGCCAGCAGAGGGTGGGGGCGAGGTTACGAGCAGTACTTC.

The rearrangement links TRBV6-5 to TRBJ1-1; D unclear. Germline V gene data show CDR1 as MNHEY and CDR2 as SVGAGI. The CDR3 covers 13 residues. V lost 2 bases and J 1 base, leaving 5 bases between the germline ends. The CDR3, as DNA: TGTGCCAGCAGTTACCCGGGGAACACTGAAGCTTTCTTT. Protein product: CASSYPGNTEAFF.

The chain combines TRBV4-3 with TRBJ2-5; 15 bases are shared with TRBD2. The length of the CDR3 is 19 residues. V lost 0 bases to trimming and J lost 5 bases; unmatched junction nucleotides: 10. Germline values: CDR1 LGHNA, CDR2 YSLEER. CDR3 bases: TGCGCCAGCAGCCAAGATAGGACTAGCGGGAGGGCCAGGTTTGAGACCCAGTACTTC. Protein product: CASSQDRTSGRARFETQYF.

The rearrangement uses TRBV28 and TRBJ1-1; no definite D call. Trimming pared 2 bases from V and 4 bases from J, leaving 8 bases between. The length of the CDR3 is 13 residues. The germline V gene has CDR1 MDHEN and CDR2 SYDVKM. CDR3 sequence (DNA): TGTGCCAGCAGTTTACACCGCGGCACTGAAGCTTTCTTT. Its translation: CASSLHRGTEAFF.

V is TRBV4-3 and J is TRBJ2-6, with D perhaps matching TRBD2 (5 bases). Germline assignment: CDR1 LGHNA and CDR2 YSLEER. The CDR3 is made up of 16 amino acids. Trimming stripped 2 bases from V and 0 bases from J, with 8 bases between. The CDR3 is CASSQRGSSGANVLTF. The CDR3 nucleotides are TGCGCCAGCAGCCAACGGGGATCCTCTGGGGCCAACGTCCTGACTTTC.

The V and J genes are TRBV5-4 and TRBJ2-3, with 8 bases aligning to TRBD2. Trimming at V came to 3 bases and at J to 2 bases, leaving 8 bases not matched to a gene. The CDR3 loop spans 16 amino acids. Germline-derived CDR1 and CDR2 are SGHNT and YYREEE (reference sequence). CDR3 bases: TGTGCCAGCAGCTCCCCAACTAGCGGACCCACAGATACGCAGTATTTT. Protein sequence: CASSSPTSGPTDTQYF.

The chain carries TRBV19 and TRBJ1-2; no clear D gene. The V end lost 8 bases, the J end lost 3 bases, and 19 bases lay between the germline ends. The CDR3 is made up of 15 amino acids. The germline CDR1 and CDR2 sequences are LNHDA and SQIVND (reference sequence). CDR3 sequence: CASAFRPEADYGYTF. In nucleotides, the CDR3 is TGTGCCAGTGCTTTCCGACCCGAAGCGGACTATGGCTACACCTTC.

DNA of the CDR3: TGTGCCAGCAGTGGGCGGACAGTTATGAACACTGAAGCTTTCTTT. This sequence encodes CASSGRTVMNTEAFF. V is TRBV28 and J is TRBJ1-1; possible D gene TRBD1, 6 bases. V lost 5 bases to trimming and J lost 0 bases, with 13 bases between them. This CDR3 is 15 amino acids long. CDR1 MDHEN and CDR2 SYDVKM come from the germline V gene.

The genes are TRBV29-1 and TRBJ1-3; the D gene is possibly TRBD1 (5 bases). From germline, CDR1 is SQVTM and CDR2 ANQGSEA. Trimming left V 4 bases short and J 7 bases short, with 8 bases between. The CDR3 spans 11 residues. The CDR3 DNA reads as TGCAGCGTTGGGGACTCTAACACCATATATTTT. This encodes CSVGDSNTIYF.

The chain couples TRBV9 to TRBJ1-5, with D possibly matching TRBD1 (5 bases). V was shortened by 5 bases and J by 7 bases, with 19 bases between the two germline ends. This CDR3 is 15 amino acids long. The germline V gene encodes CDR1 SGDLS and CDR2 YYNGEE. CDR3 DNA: TGTGCCAGCAGTCCGGGACTCAATCCGGAGCAGCCCCAGCATTTT. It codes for CASSPGLNPEQPQHF.

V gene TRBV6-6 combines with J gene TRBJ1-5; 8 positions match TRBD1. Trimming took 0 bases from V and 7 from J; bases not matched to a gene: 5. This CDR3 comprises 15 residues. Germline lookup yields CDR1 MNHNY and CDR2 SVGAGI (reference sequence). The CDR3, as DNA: TGTGCCAGCAGTTACTCCGGACAGGGCCAACAGCCCCAGCATTTT. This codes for CASSYSGQGQQPQHF.

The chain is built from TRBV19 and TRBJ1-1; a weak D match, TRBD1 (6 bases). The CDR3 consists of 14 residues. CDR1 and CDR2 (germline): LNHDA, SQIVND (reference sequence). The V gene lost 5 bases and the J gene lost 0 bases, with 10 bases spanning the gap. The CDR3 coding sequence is TGTGCCAGTAGTCTCAGGGGCCTGAACACTGAAGCTTTCTTT. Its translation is CASSLRGLNTEAFF.

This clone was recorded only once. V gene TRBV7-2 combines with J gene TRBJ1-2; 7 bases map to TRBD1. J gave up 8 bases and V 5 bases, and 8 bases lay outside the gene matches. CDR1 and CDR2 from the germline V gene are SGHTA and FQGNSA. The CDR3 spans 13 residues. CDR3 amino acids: CASSVDRARGYTF. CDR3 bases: TGTGCCAGCAGCGTTGACAGGGCCAGGGGCTACACCTTC.

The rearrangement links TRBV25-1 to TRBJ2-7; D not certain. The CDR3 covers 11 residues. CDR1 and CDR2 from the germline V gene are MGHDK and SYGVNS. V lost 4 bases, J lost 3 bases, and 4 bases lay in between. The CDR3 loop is CASSARYEQYF. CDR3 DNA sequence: TGTGCCAGCAGTGCCCGCTACGAGCAGTACTTC.

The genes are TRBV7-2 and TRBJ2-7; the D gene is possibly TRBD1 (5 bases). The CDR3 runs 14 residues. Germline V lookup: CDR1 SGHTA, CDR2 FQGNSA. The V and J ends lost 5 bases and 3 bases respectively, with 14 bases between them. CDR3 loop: CASSPSTAGYEQYF. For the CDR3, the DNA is TGTGCCAGCAGCCCCTCGACAGCCGGCTACGAGCAGTACTTC.

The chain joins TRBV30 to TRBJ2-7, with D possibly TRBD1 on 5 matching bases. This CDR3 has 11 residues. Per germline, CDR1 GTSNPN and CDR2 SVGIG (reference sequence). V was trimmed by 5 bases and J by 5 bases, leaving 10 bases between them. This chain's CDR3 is CAWGRAHEQYF. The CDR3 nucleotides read TGTGCCTGGGGCAGGGCCCACGAGCAGTACTTC.

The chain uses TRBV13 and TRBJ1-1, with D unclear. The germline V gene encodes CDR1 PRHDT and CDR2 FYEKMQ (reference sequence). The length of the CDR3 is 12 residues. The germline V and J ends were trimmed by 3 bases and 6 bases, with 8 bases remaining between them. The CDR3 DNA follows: TGTGCCAGCAGCTTGGGTGCGGCTGAAGCTTTCTTT. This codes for CASSLGAAEAFF.

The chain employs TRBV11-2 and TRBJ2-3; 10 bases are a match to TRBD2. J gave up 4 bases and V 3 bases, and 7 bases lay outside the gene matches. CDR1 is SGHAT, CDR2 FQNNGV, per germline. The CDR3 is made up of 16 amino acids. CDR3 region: CASSFSSGSWSDTQYF. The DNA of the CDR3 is TGTGCCAGCAGCTTCTCTAGCGGGAGTTGGTCAGATACGCAGTATTTT.

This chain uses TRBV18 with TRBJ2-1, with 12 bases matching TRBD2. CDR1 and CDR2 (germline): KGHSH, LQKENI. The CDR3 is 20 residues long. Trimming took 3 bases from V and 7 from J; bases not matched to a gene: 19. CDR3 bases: TGTGCCAGCTCACCCCTGGAGGGACTAGCGGGTTTACTAATTAGAAATGAGCAGTTCTTC. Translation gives CASSPLEGLAGLLIRNEQFF.

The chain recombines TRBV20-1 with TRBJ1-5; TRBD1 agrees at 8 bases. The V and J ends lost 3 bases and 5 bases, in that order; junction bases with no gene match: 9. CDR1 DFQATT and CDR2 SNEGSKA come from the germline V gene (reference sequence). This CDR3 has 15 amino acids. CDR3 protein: CSASYRQGTHQPQHF. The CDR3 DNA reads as TGCAGTGCTAGTTATCGACAGGGGACCCATCAGCCCCAGCATTTT.

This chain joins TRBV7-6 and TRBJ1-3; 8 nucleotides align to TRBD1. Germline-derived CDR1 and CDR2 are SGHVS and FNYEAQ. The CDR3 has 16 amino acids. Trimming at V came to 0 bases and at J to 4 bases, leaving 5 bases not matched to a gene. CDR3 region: CASSLATGTGGNTIYF. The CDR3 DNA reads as TGTGCCAGCAGCTTAGCGACCGGGACAGGAGGAAACACCATATATTTT.

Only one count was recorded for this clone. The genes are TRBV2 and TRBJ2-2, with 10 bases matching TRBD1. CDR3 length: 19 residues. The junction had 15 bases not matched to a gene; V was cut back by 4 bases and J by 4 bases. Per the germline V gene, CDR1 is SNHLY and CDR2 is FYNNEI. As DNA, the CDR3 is TGTGCCAGCAGTGTTAAGACAGGGGGCGCTTCTCAAGGCACCGGGGAGCTGTTTTTT. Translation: CASSVKTGGASQGTGELFF.

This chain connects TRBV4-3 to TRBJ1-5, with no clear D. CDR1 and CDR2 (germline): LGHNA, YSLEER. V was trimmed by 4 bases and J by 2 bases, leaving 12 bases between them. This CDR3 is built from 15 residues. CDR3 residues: CASSRELSGNQPQHF. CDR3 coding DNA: TGCGCCAGCAGCCGCGAGTTATCGGGCAATCAGCCCCAGCATTTT.